One and the same sample provided the 6 T cell receptor beta chains below, sequenced in a study of a mutant IDH1 vaccine in newly diagnosed glioma. The data were produced by immunoSEQ multiplex PCR, yet TCRdb's version contains in-frame clones alone and is incomplete. The data show approximately 35,000 clones, about 93% seen once. No antigen has been assigned to these receptors. Time point given: week 47, end of study. Vaccinated patients received 300 ug of mutant IDH1 20-mer peptide per dose, with topical imiquimod. Material: PBMCs, obtained from a glioma patient whose treatment included an IDH1 peptide vaccine. The receptors here all came from a woman between 40 and 55 years old with glioma.

A note on this clone: Within the sample, other DNA sequences also encode this same CDR3. The V call is TRBV6-5, the J call TRBJ1-5; D uncertain. CDR1 and CDR2 (germline): MNHEY, SVGAGI. CDR3 length: 13 amino acids. V lost 0 bases to trimming and J lost 5 bases, with 5 bases between them. The CDR3 region is CASSYSRDQPQHF. For the CDR3, the DNA is TGTGCCAGCAGTTACTCGAGGGATCAGCCCCAGCATTTT.

For the CDR3, the DNA is TGTGCCAGCAGCGTACAAGGGAATGATAATGAAAAACTGTTTTTT. It specifies CASSVQGNDNEKLFF. The chain recombines TRBV7-9 with TRBJ1-4; D gene unclear. V was clipped by 5 bases and J by 4 bases, with 14 bases between them. The CDR3 covers 15 residues. The germline CDR1 and CDR2 sequences are SEHNR and FQNEAQ (reference sequence). Based on the CDR3 plus reference TRBV7-9 and TRBJ1-4, the full variable domain is DTGVSQNPRHKITKRGQNVTFRCDPISEHNRLYWYRQTLGQGPEFLTYFQNEAQLEKSRLLSDRFSAERPKGSFSTLEIQRTEQGDSAMYLCASSVQGNDNEKLFFGSGTQLSVL.

A single count supports this clone. The chain employs TRBV7-9 and TRBJ1-5; the D gene is possibly TRBD1 (6 bases). Germline CDR1 is SEHNR and CDR2 is FQNEAQ (reference sequence). The V end was cut by 1 base, the J end by 2 bases, with 12 bases between. The CDR3 sequence is 16 residues long. CDR3 loop: CASSLGVGAGNQPQHF. DNA of the CDR3: TGTGCCAGCAGCTTAGGGGTGGGGGCCGGCAATCAGCCCCAGCATTTT.

The CDR3 loop is CAWSKGIGQPQHF. The CDR3 DNA sequence: TGTGCCTGGAGTAAGGGGATCGGGCAGCCCCAGCATTTT. The chain employs TRBV30 and TRBJ1-5, with D possibly matching TRBD1 (5 bases). V was cut by 2 bases and J by 7 bases, with 12 bases left in between. The CDR3 length is 13 residues. Germline loops: CDR1 GTSNPN, CDR2 SVGIG (reference sequence).

This chain uses TRBV10-1 with TRBJ1-1; 10 nucleotides align to TRBD1. The length of the CDR3 is 14 residues. Germline CDR1 and CDR2: WNHNN and SYGVQD (reference sequence). J lost 6 bases, V lost 6 bases, and 7 bases had no gene match. In DNA, the CDR3 is TGCGCCAGCAGCCCGGGACAGGGGATTGCTGAAGCTTTCTTT. It yields the protein CASSPGQGIAEAFF.

V gene TRBV5-1 combines with J gene TRBJ1-3; no firm D call. Germline CDR1 is SGHRS and CDR2 is YFSETQ. V was shortened by 4 bases and J by 2 bases, with 13 bases between the two germline ends. CDR3 length: 15 amino acids. This CDR3 is CASSPGLRTGNTIYF. The CDR3 region has the DNA TGCGCCAGCAGCCCCGGACTGAGAACTGGAAACACCATATATTTT.